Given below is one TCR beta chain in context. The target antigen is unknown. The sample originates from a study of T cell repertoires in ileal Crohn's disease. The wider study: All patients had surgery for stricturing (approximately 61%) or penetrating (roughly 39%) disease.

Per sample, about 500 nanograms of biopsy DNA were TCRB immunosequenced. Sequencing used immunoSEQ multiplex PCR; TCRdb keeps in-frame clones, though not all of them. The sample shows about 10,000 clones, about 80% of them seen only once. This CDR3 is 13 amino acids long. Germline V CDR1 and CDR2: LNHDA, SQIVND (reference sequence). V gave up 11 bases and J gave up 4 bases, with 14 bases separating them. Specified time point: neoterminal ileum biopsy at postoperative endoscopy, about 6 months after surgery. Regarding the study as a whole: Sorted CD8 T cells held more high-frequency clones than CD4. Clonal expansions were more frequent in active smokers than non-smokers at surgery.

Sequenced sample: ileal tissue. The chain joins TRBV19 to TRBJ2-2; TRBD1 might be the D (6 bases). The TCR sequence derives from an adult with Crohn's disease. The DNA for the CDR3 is TGTGCCTCCCGGGACACCGTCACCGGGGAGCTGTTTTTT. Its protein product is CASRDTVTGELFF.